Below are 5 T cell receptor beta chains sequenced from a single sample in a study of cytomegalovirus exposure and HLA in healthy donors. The PCR was carried out with 60 Vbeta primers and 13 Jbeta primers. The assay was immunoSEQ multiplex PCR, and TCRdb's table has in-frame clones only and misses some. The table includes 98,000 or so clones, 76% detected once. Sequenced input: PBMCs. The origin of the receptors is a woman between 18 and 29 years old in good health and CMV-seropositive.

The chain is built from TRBV7-3 and TRBJ2-2; TRBD2 is a possible D gene (6 bases). CDR3 length: 13 amino acids. V was clipped by 5 bases and J by 6 bases, with 10 bases between them. CDR1 is SGHTA, CDR2 FQGTGA, per germline. CDR3 residues: CASSPREAGELFF. DNA of the CDR3: TGTGCCAGCAGCCCCAGGGAGGCCGGGGAGCTGTTTTTT.

This chain links TRBV21-1 with TRBJ1-1; TRBD1, the D gene given by the table, was not confirmed from the DNA. TRBV21-1 is classified as a pseudogene. CDR3 size: 15 residues. CDR3 nucleotides: TGTGCCAGCAGCAATGCCAGGGGGCTTGGTACTGAAGCTTTCTTT. This translates into CASSNARGLGTEAFF.

In this sample, this clone turned up a few times. The V gene is TRBV27, the J gene TRBJ2-7; a weak D match, TRBD2 (7 bases). Germline lookup yields CDR1 MNHEY and CDR2 SMNVEV (reference sequence). V shed 5 bases and J shed 6 bases, with 20 bases lying between them. This CDR3 has 15 residues. The CDR3 loop reads CASSKAGQGYIEQYF. The CDR3 coding sequence is TGTGCCAGCAGTAAAGCGGGACAAGGATATATCGAGCAGTACTTC.

The gene calls are TRBV5-4 and TRBJ2-1, with D maybe TRBD2 (5 bases). The V gene's germline CDR1 is SGHNT and CDR2 YYREEE (reference sequence). Trimming cost V 1 base and J 9 bases, with 11 bases left between them. This CDR3 spans 13 amino acids. The CDR3 DNA follows: TGTGCCAGCAGCTTGAAGCTAGCAGGTGAGCAGTTCTTC. Its protein is CASSLKLAGEQFF.

This sequence joins TRBV28 and TRBJ1-1; D unresolved. Germline CDR1 MDHEN, CDR2 SYDVKM. The length of the CDR3 is 11 residues. Trimming left V 6 bases short and J 7 bases short, with 9 bases between. The chain's CDR3 is CASSIGIEAFF. In DNA form, the CDR3 reads TGTGCCAGCAGCATCGGGATTGAAGCTTTCTTT.